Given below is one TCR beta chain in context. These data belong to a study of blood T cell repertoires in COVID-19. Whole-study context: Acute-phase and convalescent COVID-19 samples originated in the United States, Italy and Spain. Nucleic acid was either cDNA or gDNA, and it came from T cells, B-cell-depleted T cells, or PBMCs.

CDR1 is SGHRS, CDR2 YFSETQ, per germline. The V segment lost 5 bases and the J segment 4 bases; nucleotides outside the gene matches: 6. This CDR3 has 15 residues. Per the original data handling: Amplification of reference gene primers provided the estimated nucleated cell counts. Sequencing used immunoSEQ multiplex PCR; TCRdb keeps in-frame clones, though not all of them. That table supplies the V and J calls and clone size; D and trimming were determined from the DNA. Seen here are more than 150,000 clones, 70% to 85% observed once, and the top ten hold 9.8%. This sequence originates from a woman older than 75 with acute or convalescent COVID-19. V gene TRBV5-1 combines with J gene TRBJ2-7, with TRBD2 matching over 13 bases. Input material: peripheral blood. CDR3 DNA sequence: TGCGCCAGCAGATCAAGGACTAGCGGGAGTTACGAGCAGTACTTC. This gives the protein CASRSRTSGSYEQYF.